Following are 16 T cell receptor beta chains from one sample sequenced in a study of cytomegalovirus exposure and HLA in healthy donors. Primers included in the PCR were 60 Vbeta and 13 Jbeta primers. The table came from immunoSEQ multiplex PCR; TCRdb's copy has only in-frame clones and leaves some out. The data contain about 130,000 clones, about 80% of them singletons. Sequenced material: PBMCs. The receptors derive from a man aged 25-45 years in good health and CMV-seronegative.

CDR3 sequence (DNA): TGTGCCAGCAGCCAAGGTCAGTACACTGAAGCTTTCTTT. As protein: CASSQGQYTEAFF. The chain is built from TRBV14 and TRBJ1-1; D unresolved. CDR1 and CDR2 from the germline V gene are SGHDN and FVKESK. Trimming removed 1 base from V and 3 bases from J, with 6 bases in between. The CDR3 runs 13 residues.

The chain combines TRBV20-1 with TRBJ1-1; unclear D gene. The CDR3 spans 11 residues. The germline V gene encodes CDR1 DFQATT and CDR2 SNEGSKA (reference sequence). Trimming cost V 3 bases and J 8 bases, with 10 bases left between them. The CDR3, as DNA: TGCAGTGCTAGCGGATCGAGGGAAGCTTTCTTT. Translated: CSASGSREAFF.

V is TRBV30 and J is TRBJ1-1; TRBD1 matches 9 bases. This CDR3 spans 13 amino acids. The J segment lost 5 bases and the V segment lost 3 bases, leaving 4 bases of the junction unmatched. Germline V gene lookup returns CDR1 GTSNPN and CDR2 SVGIG (reference sequence). The CDR3 DNA reads as TGTGCCTGGAGACGACAGGGGGGGACTGAAGCTTTCTTT. Translating gives CAWRRQGGTEAFF.

The chain joins TRBV11-2 to TRBJ1-2, with D perhaps matching TRBD1 (5 bases). Trimming shortened V by 5 bases and J by 2 bases, and 18 bases separated the two germline ends. Germline values: CDR1 SGHAT, CDR2 FQNNGV. The CDR3 is 16 residues long. The CDR3 loop reads CASSVSRGTANYGYTF. DNA for the CDR3: TGTGCCAGCAGCGTTAGTCGGGGGACGGCGAACTATGGCTACACCTTC.

V is TRBV28 and J is TRBJ1-1; D is ambiguous. CDR3 length equals 12 residues. Germline CDR1 MDHEN, CDR2 SYDVKM. Between the trimmed V and J ends, which lost 7 bases and 4 bases, there was a span of 10 bases. In DNA form, the CDR3 reads TGTGCCAGCAACACACGGGGCACTGAAGCTTTCTTT. Encoded protein: CASNTRGTEAFF.

This chain joins TRBV19 and TRBJ2-7, with TRBD1 matching 7 bases. Germline V gene data show CDR1 as LNHDA and CDR2 as SQIVND (reference sequence). The junction had 4 bases not matched to a gene; V was cut back by 4 bases and J by 4 bases. The CDR3 extends over 13 amino acids. The CDR3 DNA reads as TGTGCCAGTAGTAAGGACAGGATGTACGAGCAGTACTTC. Protein: CASSKDRMYEQYF.

The gene calls are TRBV25-1 and TRBJ1-2; D is ambiguous. Germline CDR1 is MGHDK and CDR2 is SYGVNS. The CDR3 length is 16 residues. V was shortened by 2 bases and J by 3 bases, with 16 bases between the two germline ends. CDR3 sequence (DNA): TGTGCCAGCAGTGAAATTGGGCGTTCAGCTTACTATGGCTACACCTTC. This sequence encodes CASSEIGRSAYYGYTF.

The chain is built from TRBV21-1 and TRBJ2-6; whether TRBD1, the table's D call, matches the DNA was not checked. TRBV21-1 has pseudogene status. This CDR3 has 18 amino acids. The CDR3 here is CASSKVLRTGFGANVLTF. CDR3 nucleotides: TGTGCCAGCAGCAAAGTTCTCCGGACAGGGTTCGGGGCCAACGTCCTGACTTTC.

This chain uses TRBV10-3 with TRBJ2-7, with 9 positions matching TRBD2. This CDR3 is built from 12 residues. The V and J ends lost 7 bases and 6 bases, in that order; junction bases with no gene match: 4. CDR1 is ENHRY and CDR2 is SYGVKD in the germline V gene. In DNA, the CDR3 is TGTGCCATCAAGACTAGCGGCGGCGAGCAGTACTTC. Translating gives CAIKTSGGEQYF.

The chain employs TRBV28 and TRBJ1-2; TRBD1 might be the D (6 bases). Deletions cut 4 bases from V and 8 bases from J, with 17 bases between. The CDR3 totals 14 residues. Looked up from germline, CDR1 is MDHEN and CDR2 is SYDVKM. This chain's CDR3 is CASSSYRVLVGYTF. The CDR3 bases are TGTGCCAGCAGTTCATACAGGGTTTTGGTAGGCTACACCTTC.

Comment on this clone: The junction departs from the called germline gene at one end, perhaps through a read error. CDR3 in DNA: TGTGCCAGCAGCCAAACGGGGGACTTACTCATCTTC. Amino acid sequence: CASSQTGDLLIF. This sequence joins TRBV14 and TRBJ2-1; D perhaps matches TRBD2 (6 bases). From germline, CDR1 is SGHDN and CDR2 FVKESK. The CDR3 loop spans 12 amino acids.

The rearrangement joins TRBV11-2 to TRBJ2-2, with 11 positions matching TRBD2. CDR1 SGHAT and CDR2 FQNNGV come from the germline V gene. The CDR3 runs 17 residues. After removal of 6 bases from V and 5 bases from J, the junction contained 11 bases not matched to a gene. CDR3 DNA: TGTGCCAGCAGGTCTACTACTAGCGGGAGTTGGACCGGGGAGCTGTTTTTT. This codes for CASRSTTSGSWTGELFF. The whole variable domain, filled in from reference TRBV11-2 and TRBJ2-2, reads EAGVAQSPRYKIIEKRQSVAFWCNPISGHATLYWYQQILGQGPKLLIQFQNNGVVDDSQLPKDRFSAERLKGVDSTLKIQPAKLEDSAVYLCASRSTTSGSWTGELFFGEGSRLTVL.

The chain has TRBV7-9 and TRBJ2-7; D remains unclear. The germline CDR1 and CDR2 sequences are SEHNR and FQNEAQ (reference sequence). The CDR3 spans 12 residues. The V end was cut by 7 bases, the J end by 2 bases, with 9 bases between. In DNA form, the CDR3 reads TGTGCCAGCACCCCTAACCCCTACGAGCAGTACTTC. It translates to CASTPNPYEQYF. The whole variable domain, remainder taken from reference TRBV7-9 and TRBJ2-7, is DTGVSQNPRHKITKRGQNVTFRCDPISEHNRLYWYRQTLGQGPEFLTYFQNEAQLEKSRLLSDRFSAERPKGSFSTLEIQRTEQGDSAMYLCASTPNPYEQYFGPGTRLTVT.

J is TRBJ1-1 and V is TRBV28; D uncertain. The V and J ends lost 9 bases and 4 bases respectively, with 9 bases between them. The germline V gene has CDR1 MDHEN and CDR2 SYDVKM. This CDR3 contains 11 residues. The CDR3 DNA is TGTGCCAGTCCTTCGGGCACTGAAGCTTTCTTT. It specifies CASPSGTEAFF.

On this clone: Additional DNA sequences in this sample encode the identical CDR3. The CDR3 nucleotides are TGTGCCAGCAGTTTAGGCAGGGCAGGATATGGCTACACCTTC. Translating it yields CASSLGRAGYGYTF. The J gene is TRBJ1-2, the V gene TRBV28; possibly TRBD1 for D (5 bases). CDR1 is MDHEN, CDR2 SYDVKM, per germline. Trimming pared 2 bases from V and 5 bases from J, leaving 12 bases between. The CDR3 contains 14 residues.

The chain uses TRBV5-1 and TRBJ2-1, with 13 bases aligning to TRBD2. Germline loops: CDR1 SGHRS, CDR2 YFSETQ. V lost 5 bases and J lost 6; bases outside the gene matches: 5. There are 15 residues in the CDR3. This chain's CDR3 is CASRPGLAGSNEQFF. Here the CDR3 DNA reads TGCGCCAGCAGACCGGGACTAGCGGGATCCAATGAGCAGTTCTTC.